These 27 T cell receptor beta chains were all obtained from the same sample, sequenced in a study of blood T cell repertoires in COVID-19. TCRdb's table, derived via immunoSEQ multiplex PCR, lists solely in-frame clones and lacks some. The sample carries approximately 68,000 clones, around 80% recorded once. The specimen was peripheral blood. The receptors come from a human donor in a cohort sampled during active COVID-19.

The chain couples TRBV15 to TRBJ2-3, with TRBD2 matching over 10 bases. CDR1 LNHNV and CDR2 YYDKDF come from the germline V gene (reference sequence). CDR3 length: 14 residues. The trim removed 6 bases at V and 4 bases at J, leaving 4 bases unmatched. The CDR3 protein is CATRPSGSSDTQYF. The CDR3 DNA reads TGTGCCACCAGGCCTAGCGGGAGCTCAGATACGCAGTATTTT.

In its sample, this clone is medium-sized. The rearrangement links TRBV27 to TRBJ1-5; 11 bases are shared with TRBD1. This CDR3 is built from 13 residues. V trimming: 4 bases; J trimming: 12 bases; junction bases outside the gene matches: 5. The germline V gene has CDR1 MNHEY and CDR2 SMNVEV (reference sequence). The CDR3 spells CASSSDRGRNQHF. CDR3 DNA: TGTGCCAGCAGTTCGGACAGGGGGCGTAACCAGCATTTT.

The rearrangement uses TRBV19 and TRBJ2-3, with a tentative D call TRBD2 (6 bases). The CDR3 has 16 amino acids. CDR1 and CDR2 (germline): LNHDA, SQIVND (reference sequence). The V gene lost 6 bases and the J gene lost 0 bases, with 16 bases spanning the gap. CDR3 sequence: CASSSSGLSSTDTQYF. The CDR3 DNA sequence: TGTGCCAGTAGCAGTTCGGGACTGTCTAGCACAGATACGCAGTATTTT.

This rearrangement joins TRBV6-2 or TRBV6-3 to TRBJ2-4; no clear D. The CDR3 is 18 residues long. V lost 0 bases and J lost 3, with 18 bases in between. The germline gives CDR1 MNHEY, CDR2 SVGEGT. Here the CDR3 reads CASSYSFGVPGGKNIQYF. CDR3 coding DNA: TGTGCCAGCAGTTACTCCTTTGGCGTTCCGGGTGGCAAAAACATTCAGTACTTC.

The chain carries TRBV11-2 and TRBJ1-3; D is uncertain. V lost 5 bases, J lost 1 base, and 6 bases lay in between. The CDR3 contains 13 residues. Germline-derived CDR1 and CDR2 are SGHAT and FQNNGV. CDR3 loop: CASSVISGNTIYF. For the CDR3, the DNA is TGTGCCAGCAGCGTTATTTCTGGAAACACCATATATTTT.

The chain carries TRBV6-2 or TRBV6-3 and TRBJ1-4; D remains unclear. CDR1 MNHEY and CDR2 SVGEGT come from the germline V gene. This CDR3 comprises 13 residues. Trimming shortened V by 7 bases and J by 8 bases, and 14 bases separated the two germline ends. In nucleotides, the CDR3 is TGTGCCAGCACCCCCCGAGAGGGCGAAAAACTGTTTTTT. It yields the protein CASTPREGEKLFF.

The chain couples TRBV5-5 to TRBJ2-7; TRBD2 is a possible D gene (6 bases). CDR1 is SGHKS, CDR2 YYEKEE, per germline (reference sequence). The CDR3 runs to 15 residues. V lost 4 bases to trimming and J lost 3 bases, with 17 bases between them. The CDR3 region has the DNA TGTGCCAGCAGCCCCCGCACGGCGGGGCACTACGAGCAGTACTTC. Its translation is CASSPRTAGHYEQYF.

This clone has just a few counts. The J gene is TRBJ2-3, the V gene TRBV7-2, with TRBD2 matching over 11 bases. V shed 1 base, J shed 6 bases, and the junction held 6 bases outside the gene matches. The CDR3 totals 16 residues. CDR1 and CDR2 from the germline V gene are SGHTA and FQGNSA. The CDR3 DNA is TGTGCCAGCAGCTTAGGCGTAGCGGGAGGGCCGGATACGCAGTATTTT. This sequence encodes CASSLGVAGGPDTQYF. The whole variable domain, filled in from reference TRBV7-2 and TRBJ2-3, reads GAGVSQSPSNKVTEKGKDVELRCDPISGHTALYWYRQSLGQGLEFLIYFQGNSAPDKSGLPSDRFSAERTGGSVSTLTIQRTQQEDSAVYLCASSLGVAGGPDTQYFGPGTRLTVL.

The genes are TRBV7-3 and TRBJ2-7; TRBD1 matches at 7 bases. This CDR3 comprises 16 residues. The germline gives CDR1 SGHTA, CDR2 FQGTGA. The trim removed 4 bases at V and 0 bases at J, leaving 9 bases unmatched. The CDR3 region is CASSYPDRSFSYEQYF. In nucleotides, the CDR3 is TGTGCCAGCAGCTACCCGGACAGGTCCTTCTCCTACGAGCAGTACTTC.

Only a few counts were recorded for this clone. In nucleotides, the CDR3 is TGTGCCAGCACACAGAGCTCCTATAATTCACCCCTCCACTTT. Encoded protein: CASTQSSYNSPLHF. The V and J genes are TRBV6-5 and TRBJ1-6; unclear D gene. The V end was cut by 7 bases, the J end by 0 bases, with 7 bases between. The germline V gene has CDR1 MNHEY and CDR2 SVGAGI. CDR3 length equals 14 residues.

The chain recombines TRBV19 with TRBJ2-7; TRBD1 matches at 8 bases. Trimming took 5 bases from V and 5 from J; bases not matched to a gene: 8. Germline V gene sequence: CDR1 LNHDA, CDR2 SQIVND (reference sequence). The CDR3 sequence is 14 residues long. This chain's CDR3 is CASSRPDRVDEQYF. The CDR3 coding sequence is TGTGCCAGTAGTCGCCCGGACAGGGTAGACGAGCAGTACTTC.

V usage is TRBV3-1 (or the pseudogene TRBV3-2) and J usage is TRBJ2-3, with 10 positions matching TRBD2. The CDR3 has 16 residues. Germline loops: CDR1 LGHDT, CDR2 YNNKEL (reference sequence). J was trimmed by 5 bases and V by 4 bases; bases with no gene match: 9. The CDR3 DNA follows: TGTGCCAGCAGCCCTCTCCTAGCGGGAGAGGGAGATACGCAGTATTTT. This gives the protein CASSPLLAGEGDTQYF.

J is TRBJ2-7 and V is TRBV5-6; 15 positions match TRBD2. The CDR3 covers 17 residues. Germline V gives CDR1 SGHDT, CDR2 YYEEEE. Trimming at V came to 3 bases and at J to 4 bases, leaving 8 bases not matched to a gene. The CDR3 loop reads CASSSTGTSGRWYEQYF. The DNA of the CDR3 is TGTGCCAGCAGCTCCACCGGGACTAGCGGGAGGTGGTACGAGCAGTACTTC.

The chain joins TRBV28 to TRBJ1-2; 8 bases match TRBD1. The CDR3 loop spans 11 amino acids. The germline gives CDR1 MDHEN, CDR2 SYDVKM. V gave up 10 bases and J gave up 8 bases; unmatched junction bases: 6. The CDR3 is CATPDREGYTF. In nucleotides, the CDR3 is TGTGCCACCCCGGACAGGGAGGGCTACACCTTC.

This clone was seen once. The chain recombines TRBV20-1 with TRBJ2-1; tentatively, D is TRBD2 (5 bases). The CDR3 covers 10 residues. The V gene's germline CDR1 is DFQATT and CDR2 SNEGSKA (reference sequence). V was cut by 3 bases and J by 15 bases, with 12 bases left in between. DNA for the CDR3: TGCAGTGCTAGCGCTAGCCCTCCGTTCTTC. Translation: CSASASPPFF.

This sequence joins TRBV28 and TRBJ2-1, with 11 bases identical to TRBD1. Germline V gives CDR1 MDHEN, CDR2 SYDVKM. The V gene end was trimmed by 4 bases and the J gene end by 6 bases; junction bases not matched to a gene: 8. The CDR3 runs 16 residues. CDR3 sequence reads: CASSSPGGQGGNEQFF. The CDR3 DNA is TGTGCCAGCAGTTCCCCCGGGGGACAGGGGGGCAATGAGCAGTTCTTC.

The chain links TRBV28 to TRBJ1-1; D not resolved. Looked up from germline, CDR1 is MDHEN and CDR2 is SYDVKM. Trimming removed 10 bases from V and 3 bases from J, with 12 bases in between. The CDR3 is made up of 12 amino acids. In DNA form, the CDR3 reads TGTGCCACGCTATACCGGGACACTGAAGCTTTCTTT. Translating gives CATLYRDTEAFF.

The V and J genes are TRBV30 and TRBJ1-6; no definite D call. The CDR3 loop spans 12 amino acids. V dropped 3 bases and J dropped 14 bases, with 14 bases sitting between them. The germline CDR1 and CDR2 sequences are GTSNPN and SVGIG (reference sequence). The CDR3 region is CAWSGLGESLHF. The DNA of the CDR3 is TGTGCCTGGAGCGGACTGGGTGAGTCCCTCCACTTT.

The chain joins TRBV24-1 to TRBJ1-2, with TRBD1 identical over 8 bases. The length of the CDR3 is 15 residues. Germline-derived CDR1 and CDR2 are KGHDR and SFDVKD. With 3 bases clipped from V and 6 bases from J, the junction kept 8 bases outside the gene matches. Here the CDR3 DNA reads TGTGCCACCAGTGATAGGGAGACAGGGGCGGATGGCTACACCTTC. It yields the protein CATSDRETGADGYTF.

The V call is TRBV2, the J call TRBJ2-1, with D possibly TRBD2 on 6 matching bases. The CDR3 is 11 amino acids. Trimming left V 6 bases short and J 10 bases short, with 10 bases between. Germline V gene sequence: CDR1 SNHLY, CDR2 FYNNEI. DNA of the CDR3: TGTGCCAGCAGAGCTACTAGCGAGCAGTTCTTC. Amino acid sequence: CASRATSEQFF.

This rearrangement joins TRBV13 to TRBJ1-1; D gene uncertain. Germline V gene lookup returns CDR1 PRHDT and CDR2 FYEKMQ (reference sequence). Trimming cost V 5 bases and J 2 bases, with 12 bases left between them. This CDR3 has 14 residues. The CDR3 DNA follows: TGTGCCAGCAGCGAGACTGAGGGAAACACTGAAGCTTTCTTT. Encoded protein: CASSETEGNTEAFF.

The CDR3, as DNA: TGTGCCAGCAGCCGTCCGACGAGGGTAGGGACTGAAGCTTTCTTT. It specifies CASSRPTRVGTEAFF. The genes are TRBV5-6 and TRBJ1-1; D is ambiguous. CDR3 length: 15 residues. V dropped 4 bases and J dropped 5 bases, with 18 bases sitting between them. From germline, CDR1 is SGHDT and CDR2 YYEEEE. Full variable domain (missing parts from reference TRBV5-6 and TRBJ1-1): DAGVTQSPTHLIKTRGQQVTLRCSPKSGHDTVSWYQQALGQGPQFIFQYYEEEERQRGNFPDRFSGHQFPNYSSELNVNALLLGDSALYLCASSRPTRVGTEAFFGQGTRLTVV.

This clone has a handful of counts. CDR3 in amino acids: CASSMRAGRNQPQHF. The CDR3 DNA reads TGTGCCAGTAGTATGAGGGCAGGGAGGAATCAGCCCCAGCATTTT. The V and J genes are TRBV19 and TRBJ1-5; a possible D gene is TRBD1 (5 bases). Trimming took off 3 bases at V and 4 bases at J, with 13 bases between the two ends. The germline gives CDR1 LNHDA, CDR2 SQIVND (reference sequence). The CDR3 is 15 amino acids.

This clone was observed once. This rearrangement joins TRBV7-3 to TRBJ2-3, with 8 bases matching TRBD2. The trim removed 5 bases at V and 2 bases at J, leaving 6 bases unmatched. The V gene's germline CDR1 is SGHTA and CDR2 FQGTGA. This CDR3 is 15 amino acids long. The CDR3 nucleotides read TGTGCCAGCAGCCTAGCGGGCAGAATCACAGATACGCAGTATTTT. This gives the protein CASSLAGRITDTQYF. Complete variable domain (other parts from reference TRBV7-3 and TRBJ2-3): GAGVSQTPSNKVTEKGKYVELRCDPISGHTALYWYRQSLGQGPEFLIYFQGTGAADDSGLPNDRFFAVRPEGSVSTLKIQRTERGDSAVYLCASSLAGRITDTQYFGPGTRLTVL.

The chain combines TRBV5-4 with TRBJ2-2, with 7 positions matching TRBD2. Germline loops: CDR1 SGHNT, CDR2 YYREEE (reference sequence). Germline trimming cut 0 bases from V and 7 bases from J; bases unmatched to any gene: 6. The CDR3 is made up of 15 amino acids. The CDR3 loop is CASSLERDVVGELFF. DNA for the CDR3: TGTGCCAGCAGCTTGGAGCGGGACGTCGTCGGGGAGCTGTTTTTT.

The CDR3 here is CASSIESMNTEAFF. In nucleotides, the CDR3 is TGTGCCAGTAGTATTGAGTCCATGAACACTGAAGCTTTCTTT. This chain uses TRBV19 with TRBJ1-1; the D is unclear. V was pared by 3 bases and J by 0 bases, with 8 bases between. CDR1 is LNHDA and CDR2 is SQIVND in the germline V gene (reference sequence). The CDR3 totals 14 residues.

The rearrangement links TRBV7-2 to TRBJ1-1; no firm D call. The CDR3 totals 13 residues. CDR1 is SGHTA and CDR2 is FQGNSA in the germline V gene. Trimming removed 5 bases at V and 3 bases at J, with 10 bases between. This chain's CDR3 is CASSINRDTEAFF. CDR3 nucleotide sequence: TGTGCCAGCAGCATAAACCGGGACACTGAAGCTTTCTTT.